This T cell receptor beta chain is from a study of brain T cells in children with intractable seizures. Generated by immunoSEQ multiplex PCR, the TCRdb table keeps only in-frame clones and is missing some. The top ten clones hold approximately 25% of a sample with some 80,000 clones, around 91% of them seen once. The CDR3 is made up of 13 amino acids. CDR1 is SQVTM, CDR2 ANQGSEA, per germline. Trimming took 6 bases from V and 3 from J, leaving 15 bases between them. The rearrangement joins TRBV29-1 to TRBJ2-7; possible D gene TRBD2, 5 bases. The sequence was collected from a girl aged 2-10 years with Rasmussen encephalitis and intractable seizures. The source was peripheral blood, collected at surgery. CDR3: CSVKGRAFYEQYF. The CDR3 coding sequence is TGCAGCGTCAAAGGGCGGGCATTCTACGAGCAGTACTTC.